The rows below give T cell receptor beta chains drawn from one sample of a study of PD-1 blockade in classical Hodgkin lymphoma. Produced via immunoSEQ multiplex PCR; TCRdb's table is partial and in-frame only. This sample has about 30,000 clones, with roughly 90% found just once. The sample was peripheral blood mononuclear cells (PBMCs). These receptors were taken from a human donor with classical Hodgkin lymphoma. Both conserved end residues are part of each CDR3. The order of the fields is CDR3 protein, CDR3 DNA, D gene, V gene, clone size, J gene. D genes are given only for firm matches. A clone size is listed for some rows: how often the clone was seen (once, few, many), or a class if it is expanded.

CASSLAEFTEAFF	TGTGCCAGCAGCTTAGCCGAATTCACTGAAGCTTTCTTT	.	TRBV7-2	.	TRBJ1-1
CAWSGTYYEQYF	TGTGCCTGGAGTGGCACTTACTACGAGCAGTACTTC	.	TRBV30	.	TRBJ2-7
CASSGGQTGELFF	TGTGCCAGCAGCGGGGGACAGACCGGGGAGCTGTTTTTT	TRBD1	TRBV5-4	.	TRBJ2-2
CATETGESYEQYF	TGTGCCACCGAGACAGGGGAGTCATACGAGCAGTACTTC	TRBD1	TRBV6-1	.	TRBJ2-7
CASSFSTGDQPQHF	TGTGCCAGCAGCTTCTCAACCGGGGATCAGCCCCAGCATTTT	.	TRBV7-2	.	TRBJ1-5
CASSFGLAGEEQYF	TGTGCCAGCAGCTTCGGACTAGCGGGAGAAGAGCAGTACTTC	TRBD2	TRBV7-9	once	TRBJ2-7
CASSKVPGSTYEQYF	TGTGCCAGCAGCAAAGTTCCAGGGAGCACCTACGAGCAGTACTTC	.	TRBV21-1	once	TRBJ2-7
CASRRTGTVNEKLFF	TGTGCCAGCAGACGTACCGGGACCGTGAATGAAAAACTGTTTTTT	.	TRBV7-9	.	TRBJ1-4
CASGGLAAIQETQYF	TGTGCCAGTGGGGGACTAGCGGCAATCCAAGAGACCCAGTACTTC	TRBD2	TRBV19	.	TRBJ2-5
CASRALRRHEQYF	TGTGCCAGCAGGGCCCTGAGGAGGCACGAGCAGTACTTC	.	TRBV6-5	.	TRBJ2-7
CASSQDRVYGYTF	TGTGCCAGCAGTCAGGACAGGGTCTATGGCTACACCTTC	TRBD1	TRBV28	.	TRBJ1-2
CASSPTGAQQETQYF	TGCGCCAGCAGCCCGACAGGGGCACAACAAGAGACCCAGTACTTC	TRBD1	TRBV5-1	.	TRBJ2-5
CASSERDTIYF	TGTGCCAGCAGTGAACGGGACACCATATATTTT	.	TRBV6-1	once	TRBJ1-3
CASSRAVLGNTIYF	TGTGCCAGCTCAAGGGCCGTCCTTGGAAACACCATATATTTT	.	TRBV9	few	TRBJ1-3
CASSLGRNTEAFF	TGTGCCAGCAGTTTAGGGAGGAACACTGAAGCTTTCTTT	.	TRBV28	.	TRBJ1-1
CASRRDRGFSEAFF	TGTGCCAGCAGGCGAGACAGGGGATTTTCTGAAGCTTTCTTT	TRBD1	TRBV28	.	TRBJ1-1
CASSYRPQTQYF	TGTGCCAGCAGTTACAGACCTCAGACCCAGTACTTC	.	TRBV28	.	TRBJ2-5
CASRPRRRQETQYF	TGTGCCAGCAGACCCAGACGGCGGCAAGAGACCCAGTACTTC	.	TRBV6-6	.	TRBJ2-5
CASRVNPVREAQYF	TGTGCCAGCAGAGTGAACCCAGTCAGAGAAGCCCAGTACTTC	.	TRBV2	.	TRBJ2-5
CASSLRLAGDHEQYF	TGCGCCAGCAGCCTAAGACTAGCGGGAGATCACGAGCAGTACTTC	TRBD2	TRBV5-1	once	TRBJ2-7
CASRPGVWNTGELFF	TGTGCCAGCAGACCGGGAGTTTGGAACACCGGGGAGCTGTTTTTT	.	TRBV28	.	TRBJ2-2
CASSLGRLGAGNQPQHF	TGTGCCAGCAGTTTAGGGCGGTTGGGGGCGGGCAATCAGCCCCAGCATTTT	.	TRBV27	.	TRBJ1-5
CSVDTGGPAEAFF	TGCAGCGTAGATACAGGGGGCCCGGCTGAAGCTTTCTTT	TRBD1	TRBV29-1	.	TRBJ1-1
CASSYSIGYEQFF	TGTGCCAGCAGTTACTCGATAGGGTATGAGCAGTTCTTC	.	TRBV6-5	.	TRBJ2-1
CASSLVGAGDLSSGNTIYF	TGCGCCAGCAGCTTGGTCGGAGCGGGGGACTTGAGCTCTGGAAACACCATATATTTT	.	TRBV5-1	.	TRBJ1-3
CASSPPRGGYNEQFF	TGTGCCAGCTCACCACCGCGGGGGGGTTACAATGAGCAGTTCTTC	TRBD2	TRBV18	few	TRBJ2-1
CASGTGASGANVLTF	TGTGCCAGTGGGACAGGGGCCAGTGGGGCCAACGTCCTGACTTTC	TRBD1	TRBV19	.	TRBJ2-6
CASSADSGRLNTEAFF	TGTGCCAGCAGCGCGGACAGCGGAAGATTAAACACTGAAGCTTTCTTT	.	TRBV9	.	TRBJ1-1
CASRPDRGRGEAFF	TGTGCCAGCAGACCGGACAGGGGGCGTGGTGAAGCTTTCTTT	TRBD1	TRBV7-3	.	TRBJ1-1
CASTVRLPRTQYF	TGTGCCAGCACCGTCAGACTACCCCGTACGCAGTATTTT	.	TRBV28	.	TRBJ2-3
CASSLTGVGYTF	TGCGCCAGCAGCCTAACAGGGGTCGGCTACACCTTC	TRBD1	TRBV4-1	.	TRBJ1-2
CASSSGLAGVDEQFF	TGTGCCAGCAGCTCGGGACTAGCGGGAGTCGATGAGCAGTTCTTC	TRBD2	TRBV7-3	.	TRBJ2-1
CASSVGQGYVSTKNTEAFF	TGTGCCAGCAGCGTAGGACAGGGGTACGTTTCAACTAAGAACACTGAAGCTTTCTTT	TRBD1	TRBV7-9	few	TRBJ1-1
CASSVRRGRNTGELFF	TGCGCCAGCAGCGTACGCAGGGGGCGTAACACCGGGGAGCTGTTTTTT	TRBD1	TRBV5-1	few	TRBJ2-2
CASSPQETQYF	TGTGCCAGCAGCCCACAAGAGACCCAGTACTTC	.	TRBV6-6	once	TRBJ2-5
CASSLRPRGELFF	TGTGCCAGCAGCTTAAGGCCGCGGGGGGAGCTGTTTTTT	.	TRBV7-3	.	TRBJ2-2
CASREPTGELFF	TGTGCCAGCAGGGAGCCTACCGGGGAGCTGTTTTTT	.	TRBV2	once	TRBJ2-2
CASSAGYTLYEQYF	TGTGCCAGCAGCGCGGGGTACACTCTCTACGAGCAGTACTTC	.	TRBV5-6	.	TRBJ2-7